The T cell receptor (beta chain) under discussion was sequenced for a study of blood T cell repertoires in COVID-19. Turning to the study itself: The United States, Italy and Spain provided the acute and convalescent COVID-19 samples.

Original handling: Nucleated cell number was recorded as an estimate derived from reference gene primer amplification. Assay: immunoSEQ multiplex PCR; the TCRdb copy retains only in-frame clones and omits some. That table is the source of V, J and clone size, and D and trimming were worked out from the DNA. The repertoire holds 54,000 or so clones, with 80% to 90% as singletons. V lost 4 bases, J lost 6 bases, and 8 bases lay in between. There are 13 residues in the CDR3. CDR1 and CDR2 from the germline V gene are KGHDR and SFDVKD. This sequence was found in a man aged 50-59 years with active COVID-19. The sample taken for sequencing was peripheral blood. This chain connects TRBV24-1 to TRBJ2-2; no definite D call. In DNA, the CDR3 is TGTGCCACCAGTGACCCTACTCCCGGGGAGCTGTTTTTT. It encodes CATSDPTPGELFF.